The 30 T cell receptor delta chains below all came from one sample that was sequenced in a study of γδ T cells in repeated Plasmodium falciparum infection. TCRdb called clones anew from the multiplex PCR reads with CATT. The data show roughly 93,000 delta-chain clones, 0.9% to 1% seen once. Flow sorting of PBMC yielded separate Vgamma9/Vdelta2+ and Vdelta2-negative gammadelta T cell populations for bulk repertoire analysis. Input material: gamma-delta T cells from blood. Receptor source: a pool of human donors (malaria-infected and uninfected, not separated).

Remarks on this clone: A far bigger clonotype differs at one base, so this is likely a read error. The same CDR3 arises from other DNA sequences in this sample as well. The rearrangement joins TRDV1 to TRDJ2; D may be TRDD2 or TRDD3 (5 bases each). No J gene was available from TCRdb, and it was assigned here by a germline match of the DNA. The CDR3 is 26 residues long. Trimming shortened V by 3 bases and J by 12 bases, and 53 bases separated the two germline ends. CDR1 is TSWWSYY, CDR2 QGS, per germline. The CDR3 spells CALGEKPADGAYRRWFGIRDSRELFF. As DNA, the CDR3 is TGTGCTCTTGGGGAGAAGCCCGCCGACGGGGCCTACCGACGATGGTTCGGGATCCGGGACAGTAGGGAACTCTTCTTT.

This clone was seen a few times. Given a far larger clone just one base away, this is likely a sequencing read error. Within the sample, other DNA sequences also encode this same CDR3. The rearrangement links TRDV2 to TRDJ1; D may be TRDD3 (6 bases). TCRdb does not report a J gene; here it was assigned by matching the DNA to germline references. This CDR3 comprises 17 residues. Trimming took off 0 bases at V and 3 bases at J, with 19 bases between the two ends. Germline V lookup: CDR1 GEAIGNYY, CDR2 EKD. The CDR3 is CACDTGGVPGISDKLIF. In nucleotides, the CDR3 is TGTGCCTGTGACACCGGGGGGGTTCCCGGGATATCCGATAAACTCATCTTT.

This clone came up a few times. This likely came from a read error, as a far larger clone is one base away. Other DNA sequences of this sample code for an identical CDR3. This chain uses TRDV3 with TRDJ1, with 10 nucleotides matching TRDD3. The CDR3 spans 16 residues. Germline assignment: CDR1 TVYSNPD and CDR2 GDNSRS (reference sequence). CDR3 nucleotides: TGTGCCTTTACCTTCCCTTGGGGGATACCCACCGATAAGCTCATCTTT. Protein sequence: CAFTFPWGIPTDKLIF.

This clone came up a few times. This DNA's translation differs at residue 16 from TCRdb's protein, which comes from a much larger clone; a read error is likely, and the protein shown is translated from the DNA. The gene calls are TRDV1 and TRDJ1; the D gene is possibly TRDD3 (7 bases). CDR1 and CDR2 (germline): TSWWSYY, QGS. The CDR3 runs 24 residues. Trimming removed 4 bases from V and 6 bases from J, with 45 bases in between. The CDR3 bases are TGTGCTCTTGGGGCCCGCACCCCCTTCCCCCGTCTTATTGGGGGACACGGGTCCCCCAATAAACTCATCTTT. This encodes CALGARTPFPRLIGGHGSPNKLIF.

With regard to this clone: The protein held in TCRdb is that of a much larger clone and does not match this DNA's translation at residue 6, likely because of a read error; the protein shown is translated from the DNA. The chain has TRDV2 and TRDJ1; 8 nucleotides align to TRDD3. The J gene, absent from TCRdb, was called here by matching the DNA to germline. J lost 0 bases, V lost 3 bases, and 11 bases had no gene match. Germline V gene data show CDR1 as GEAIGNYY and CDR2 as EKD. The CDR3 totals 17 residues. CDR3 sequence reads: CACDPFRAGGHTDKLIF. The CDR3 region has the DNA TGTGCCTGTGACCCCTTTCGAGCTGGGGGACACACCGATAAACTCATCTTT.

Concerning this clone itself: This DNA's translation differs at residue 9 from TCRdb's protein, which comes from a much larger clone; a read error is likely, and the protein shown is translated from the DNA. The chain is built from TRDV2 and TRDJ1; tentatively, D is TRDD1 or TRDD3 (5 bases each). The J gene, left out of TCRdb, was set here by checking the DNA against germline. V lost 0 bases, J lost 1 base, and 20 bases lay in between. CDR1 and CDR2 from the germline V gene are GEAIGNYY and EKD. The CDR3 contains 18 residues. This chain's CDR3 is CACDTVGSIVKGTDKLIF. CDR3 coding DNA: TGTGCCTGTGACACCGTGGGGAGTATAGTAAAGGGCACCGATAAACTCATCTTT.

Ten or more counts support this clone. A single base is all that separates this from a far larger clone, so a read error is likely. Other nucleotide sequences in the sample specify the same CDR3. This chain links TRDV1 with TRDJ1; 9 bases match TRDD3. CDR1 and CDR2 from the germline V gene are TSWWSYY and QGS. CDR3 size: 19 residues. The DNA of the CDR3 is TGTGCCCTGAACTCACTGCGGGGGGGGATACCCTCGTACACCGATAAACTCATCTTT. It codes for CALNSLRGGIPSYTDKLIF.

This clone occurred a few times. This sequence is one base from a far larger clone and is likely a read error. Other DNA sequences from this sample encode an identical CDR3 as well. The rearrangement joins TRDV1 to TRDJ1, with D unresolved. Germline CDR1 and CDR2: TSWWSYY and QGS. CDR3 length equals 15 residues. The CDR3 DNA sequence: TGTGCTCTTGGGGAAGTGACCCCTTACACCGATAAGCTCATCTTT. The encoded protein is CALGEVTPYTDKLIF.

This clone is classed as medium-sized. Other DNA sequences in this sample translate to the same CDR3. The chain employs TRDV2 and TRDJ1, with D possibly TRDD3 on 5 matching bases. V lost 1 base to trimming and J lost 2 bases, with 10 bases between them. The CDR3 is 14 amino acids. Germline values: CDR1 GEAIGNYY, CDR2 EKD. The CDR3 is CACDTMGLTDKLIF. CDR3 coding DNA: TGTGCCTGTGACACGATGGGGCTAACCGATAAACTCATCTTT.

This clone was seen a few times. A far larger clone is just one base off, so this is likely a read error. Other DNA sequences in this sample translate to the same CDR3. The J gene is TRDJ1, the V gene TRDV2, with 13 bases lining up with TRDD3. From germline, CDR1 is GEAIGNYY and CDR2 EKD. The CDR3 has 19 residues. Trimming cost V 0 bases and J 1 base; bases outside gene matches: 10. The CDR3 sequence: CACDTLLLGDTGSTDKLIF. The DNA of the CDR3 is TGTGCCTGTGACACCCTACTACTGGGGGATACGGGGTCCACCGATAAACTCATCTTT.

This clone has at least ten counts. Additional DNA sequences in this sample encode the identical CDR3. The chain couples TRDV1 to TRDJ1; TRDD3 matches at 8 bases. The J segment lost 6 bases and the V segment lost 2 bases, leaving 11 bases of the junction unmatched. The CDR3 contains 16 residues. The V gene's germline CDR1 is TSWWSYY and CDR2 QGS. Here the CDR3 reads CALGEMGGGSLHKLIF. The CDR3 DNA follows: TGTGCTCTTGGGGAAATGGGTGGGGGATCTCTCCATAAACTCATCTTT.

This clone was seen a few times. TCRdb assigns this DNA the protein of a much larger clone, which departs from its translation at residue 6; this likely reflects a read error, and the protein shown comes from translating the DNA. In DNA, the CDR3 is TGTGCTCTTGGGGACACCTTTCCCACTTACGGTGTGGAGTTTAAACTCATCTTT. Its protein is CALGDTFPTYGVEFKLIF. The V gene is TRDV1, the J gene TRDJ1; D gene ambiguous. As TCRdb names no J gene, one was assigned here on the basis of a DNA match to germline. Trimming pared 3 bases from V and 7 bases from J, leaving 27 bases between. The germline V gene encodes CDR1 TSWWSYY and CDR2 QGS. The CDR3 loop spans 18 amino acids.

This clone was observed a handful of times. TCRdb has a much larger clone's protein, which differs at residue 17 from the translation of this DNA, likely because of a read error; what is shown is the protein translated from the DNA. The V segment is TRDV2, and no J call was made; TRDD3 is the table's D call, not checked against the DNA. The CDR3 contains 18 residues. CDR1 is GEAIGNYY, CDR2 EKD, per germline. The CDR3 here is CACDTILGDPRYTDKLTF. The CDR3 nucleotides read TGTGCCTGTGACACCATCCTGGGGGACCCCCGGTACACCGATAAACTCACCTTT.

A few counts support this clone. TCRdb's protein for this DNA is that of a much larger clone and differs from the translation at residues 8 and 14, likely a read error; the protein shown is the DNA translation. The gene calls are TRDV1 and TRDJ1; 8 positions agree with TRDD3. CDR1 and CDR2 from the germline V gene are TSWWSYY and QGS. The CDR3 spans 19 residues. With 1 base clipped from V and 3 bases from J, the junction kept 16 bases outside the gene matches. The CDR3 DNA reads TGTGCTCTTGGGGAACGTAGCTGCTGGGGGACCTTGTACGCCGATAAACTCATCTTT. This sequence encodes CALGERSCWGTLYADKLIF.

A remark on this clone: This likely stems from a read error, as it lies one base from a far larger clone. The same CDR3 also results from other DNA sequences found in this sample. The chain employs TRDV1 and TRDJ1; no reliable D call. This CDR3 is 24 amino acids long. V lost 1 base and J lost 0, with 36 bases in between. Germline-derived CDR1 and CDR2 are TSWWSYY and QGS. For the CDR3, the DNA is TGTGCTCTTGGGGAACGCTCCCACGTCAGGGGTGGGCTAGGGCAATTTCCCTACACCGATAAACTCATCTTT. Translated, it gives CALGERSHVRGGLGQFPYTDKLIF.

Worth noting for this clone: The TCRdb record carries a much larger clone's protein, which differs from this DNA's translation at residue 22; a read error is the likely cause, and the protein listed here is the DNA translation. The chain recombines TRDV1 with TRDJ1; D possibly corresponds to TRDD3 (10 bases). This CDR3 is built from 25 residues. Germline loops: CDR1 TSWWSYY, CDR2 QGS. In DNA form, the CDR3 reads TGTGCTCTTGGTGAACCAGGCCTTCCTACGAGGTTCTGGGGGATAGGCGGCGGGGTCACCGATAGACTCATCTTT. Its protein is CALGEPGLPTRFWGIGGGVTDRLIF.

A few counts support this clone. This DNA's translation and the protein TCRdb lists, from a much larger clone, do not match at residue 12, likely due to a read error; the protein shown is translated from the DNA. The V gene is TRDV1, the J gene TRDJ1; 9 bases are shared with TRDD2. No J gene was available from TCRdb, and it was assigned here by a germline match of the DNA. V lost 4 bases to trimming and J lost 1 base; unmatched junction nucleotides: 13. The germline gives CDR1 TSWWSYY, CDR2 QGS. This CDR3 region has 18 residues. DNA for the CDR3: TGTGCTCTTGGGGGACCCCCTTCCTACTTTCTTTGCACCGATAAACTCATCTTT. Translated: CALGGPPSYFLCTDKLIF.

As concerns this clone: The TCRdb protein comes from a much larger clone and disagrees with this DNA's translation at residue 7, likely due to a read error; the protein given here is derived from the DNA. The DNA of the CDR3 is TGTGCTCTTGGGGGCACCTGCCCCACTTGGGTCCTAGTGGATAAACTCATCTTT. Translation: CALGGTCPTWVLVDKLIF. The chain employs TRDV1 and TRDJ1, with D possibly matching TRDD2 (5 bases). This CDR3 has 18 residues. V shed 4 bases and J shed 5 bases, with 26 bases lying between them. Germline V gene sequence: CDR1 TSWWSYY, CDR2 QGS.

Only a few counts were recorded for this clone. The TCRdb record carries a much larger clone's protein, which differs from this DNA's translation at residue 10; a read error is the likely cause, and the protein listed here is the DNA translation. The genes are TRDV1 and TRDJ1; 8 nucleotides align to TRDD3. Germline CDR1 reads TSWWSYY; CDR2 reads QGS. The length of the CDR3 is 16 residues. V shed 7 bases, J shed 7 bases, and the junction held 17 bases outside the gene matches. CDR3 in amino acids: CALVFGPLGEISKLIF. The CDR3 bases are TGTGCTCTTGTGTTCGGCCCCCTGGGGGAGATCTCTAAACTCATCTTT.

This clone was seen more than once but under ten times. The mismatch at residue 13 between this DNA's translation and the TCRdb protein of a much larger clone likely reflects a read error; the protein shown is translated from the DNA. The chain has TRDV1 and TRDJ1; TRDD2 or TRDD3 may be the D gene (5 bases each). The J gene, not given by TCRdb, was assigned here from a germline match of the nucleotide sequence. There are 20 residues in the CDR3. The germline V gene encodes CDR1 TSWWSYY and CDR2 QGS. Deletions cut 5 bases from V and 9 bases from J, with 37 bases between. CDR3 sequence reads: CALGTSSPQGGLEVDPELIF. The CDR3 DNA sequence: TGTGCTCTTGGGACCTCTTCCCCGCAGGGGGGCCTGGAAGTAGATCCGGAACTCATCTTT.

This clone has only a few counts. TCRdb shows a much larger clone's protein in place of this DNA's translation, and the two differ at residue 9, likely through a read error; the protein shown is translated from the DNA. V and J are TRDV2 and TRDJ3; 8 nucleotides agree with TRDD3. The J gene comes from matching the DNA to germline here; TCRdb lacks it. The length of the CDR3 is 19 residues. Germline trimming cut 3 bases from V and 0 bases from J; bases unmatched to any gene: 9. Per germline, CDR1 GEAIGNYY and CDR2 EKD. CDR3 DNA sequence: TGTGCCTGTGACGAGAACTGGGGGGGTAGCTCCTGGGACACCCGACAGATGTTTTTC. Translation gives CACDENWGGSSWDTRQMFF.

The V gene was identified as TRDV2, while no J gene was called. The CDR3 is 9 residues long. Germline V CDR1 and CDR2: GEAIGNYY, EKD. CDR3: CACDTGRIF. CDR3 DNA sequence: TGTGCCTGTGACACCGGGAGGATCTTT.

There are a few counts of this clone. TCRdb's protein for this DNA is that of a much larger clone and differs from the translation at residue 7, likely a read error; the protein shown is the DNA translation. The chain couples TRDV1 to TRDJ1; no definite D call. Here the J gene was assigned by germline matching of the DNA, as TCRdb has none. Trimming took off 4 bases at V and 6 bases at J, with 15 bases between the two ends. The germline V gene encodes CDR1 TSWWSYY and CDR2 QGS. The CDR3 runs to 14 residues. CDR3 in amino acids: CALGVPPWVYKLIF. CDR3 DNA sequence: TGTGCTCTTGGGGTCCCTCCGTGGGTCTATAAACTCATCTTT.

About this clone itself: The protein that TCRdb holds for this DNA derives from a much larger clone and differs from the translated DNA at residue 13, which likely indicates a read error; the protein shown here is translated from the DNA. This rearrangement joins TRDV2 to TRDJ1; TRDD3 agrees at 7 bases. CDR1 is GEAIGNYY, CDR2 EKD, per germline. The CDR3 has 17 amino acids. The CDR3 spells CACDTLGVTRDTGKLIF. In DNA, the CDR3 is TGTGCCTGTGACACTCTGGGGGTCACGCGGGACACCGGTAAACTCATCTTT.

This clone was observed a handful of times. The protein held in TCRdb is that of a much larger clone and does not match this DNA's translation at residue 5, likely because of a read error; the protein shown is translated from the DNA. The J gene is TRDJ1, the V gene TRDV2; TRDD3 matches at 10 bases. TCRdb does not report a J gene; here it was assigned by matching the DNA to germline references. The CDR3 loop spans 17 amino acids. The J segment lost 3 bases and the V segment lost 3 bases, leaving 12 bases of the junction unmatched. Germline CDR1 reads GEAIGNYY; CDR2 reads EKD. The CDR3 spells CACDPVGGYADPDKLIF. The CDR3, as DNA: TGTGCCTGTGACCCCGTAGGGGGATACGCGGATCCCGATAAACTCATCTTT.

Comment on this clone: A read error likely explains this, since a far larger clone differs by one base. Other DNA sequences in the same sample also yield this CDR3. The chain combines TRDV1 with TRDJ1; D may match TRDD2 or TRDD3 (9 bases each). The germline CDR1 and CDR2 sequences are TSWWSYY and QGS. The CDR3 sequence is 19 residues long. CDR3 sequence reads: CALGDPSYAGGFATDKLIF. The DNA for the CDR3 is TGTGCTCTTGGGGACCCTTCCTACGCTGGGGGATTCGCCACCGATAAACTCATCTTC.

This clone was seen ten or more times. The likely explanation is a read error, given a far larger clone one base away. In the same sample, other DNA sequences code for this CDR3. The chain is built from TRDV2 and TRDJ1; 12 positions agree with TRDD3. The J gene, left out of TCRdb, was set here by checking the DNA against germline. The length of the CDR3 is 18 residues. The germline CDR1 and CDR2 sequences are GEAIGNYY and EKD. Unmatched junction bases numbered 8, after V lost 1 base and J lost 0 bases. The CDR3, as DNA: TGTGCCTGTGACACTTTGCTGGGGGATACGCGGTACACCGATAAACTCATCTTT. Residues: CACDTLLGDTRYTDKLIF.

Regarding this clone: TCRdb assigns this DNA the protein of a much larger clone, which departs from its translation at residue 14; this likely reflects a read error, and the protein shown comes from translating the DNA. This chain links TRAV36/DV7 with TRDJ1, with TRDD3 matching 7 bases. TCRdb gives no J gene; it was assigned here by matching the DNA to germline. Germline V gene sequence: CDR1 VTNFRS, CDR2 LTSSGIE (reference sequence). The CDR3 totals 18 residues. CDR3 sequence: CAVMRPGDKGPYTGKLIF. DNA of the CDR3: TGTGCTGTGATGCGTCCCGGGGATAAGGGGCCGTACACCGGTAAACTCATCTTT.

The sample holds a few counts of this clone. A far more abundant clone sits one base away, making this likely a read error. The identical CDR3 is also encoded by other nucleotide sequences in the sample. J is TRDJ1 and V is TRDV2; 12 bases agree with TRDD3. TCRdb offers no J gene call, so here the DNA was matched to germline to obtain one. V lost 0 bases, J lost 0 bases, and 10 bases stayed unmatched. The length of the CDR3 is 19 residues. The germline V gene encodes CDR1 GEAIGNYY and CDR2 EKD. The CDR3 is CACDTGIWGIRGYTDKLIF. In DNA, the CDR3 is TGTGCCTGTGACACCGGGATCTGGGGGATACGCGGATACACCGATAAACTCATCTTT.

About this clone: A read error likely explains this, since a far larger clone differs by one base. Distinct nucleotide sequences in the sample also encode this CDR3. This chain connects TRDV2 to TRDJ1; the match to TRDD3 covers 8 bases. TCRdb records no J gene; here it was assigned by comparing the DNA to germline. The CDR3 extends over 20 amino acids. The V gene's germline CDR1 is GEAIGNYY and CDR2 EKD. Losses at the gene ends were 1 base for V and 1 base for J; bases not matched to a gene: 19. CDR3 DNA: TGTGCCTGTGACACTGGAGTGGCGGGATACGGAATTGGCTTCACCGATAAACTCATCTTT. This codes for CACDTGVAGYGIGFTDKLIF.